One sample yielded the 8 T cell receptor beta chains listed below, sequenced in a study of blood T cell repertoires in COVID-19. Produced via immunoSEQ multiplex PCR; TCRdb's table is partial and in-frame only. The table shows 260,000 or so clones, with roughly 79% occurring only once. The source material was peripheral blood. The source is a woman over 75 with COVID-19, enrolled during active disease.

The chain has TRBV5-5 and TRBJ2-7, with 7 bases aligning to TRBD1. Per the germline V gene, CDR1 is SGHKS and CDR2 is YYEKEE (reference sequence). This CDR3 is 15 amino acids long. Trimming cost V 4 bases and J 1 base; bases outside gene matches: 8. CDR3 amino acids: CASSAERGRSYEQYF. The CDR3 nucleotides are TGTGCCAGCAGCGCTGAGAGGGGGCGATCCTACGAGCAGTACTTC.

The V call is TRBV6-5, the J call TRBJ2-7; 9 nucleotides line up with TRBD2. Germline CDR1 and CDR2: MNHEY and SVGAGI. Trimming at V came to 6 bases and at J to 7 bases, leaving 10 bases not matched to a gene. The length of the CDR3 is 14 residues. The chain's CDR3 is CASSPGTSLREQYF. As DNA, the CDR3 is TGTGCCAGCAGCCCCGGGACTAGCCTACGAGAGCAGTACTTC.

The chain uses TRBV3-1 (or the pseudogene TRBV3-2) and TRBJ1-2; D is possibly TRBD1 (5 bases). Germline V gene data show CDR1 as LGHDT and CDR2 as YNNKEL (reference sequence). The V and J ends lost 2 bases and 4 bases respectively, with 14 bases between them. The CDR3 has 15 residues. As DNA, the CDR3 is TGTGCCAGCAGCCAACGCTCGGGGGAGACCTATGGCTACACCTTC. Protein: CASSQRSGETYGYTF.

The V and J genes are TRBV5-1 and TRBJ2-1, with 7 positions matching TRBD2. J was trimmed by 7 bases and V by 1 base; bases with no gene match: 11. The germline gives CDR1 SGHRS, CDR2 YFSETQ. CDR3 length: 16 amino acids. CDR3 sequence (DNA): TGCGCCAGCAGCTTGAGTAGTGGACTAGGATCTAATGAGCAGTTCTTC. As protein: CASSLSSGLGSNEQFF.

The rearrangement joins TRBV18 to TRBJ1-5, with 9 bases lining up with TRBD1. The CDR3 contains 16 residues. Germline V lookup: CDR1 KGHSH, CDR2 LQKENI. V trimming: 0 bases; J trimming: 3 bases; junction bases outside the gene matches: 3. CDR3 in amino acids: CASSPPGTGSNQPQHF. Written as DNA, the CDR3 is TGTGCCAGCTCACCACCCGGGACAGGGTCCAATCAGCCCCAGCATTTT.

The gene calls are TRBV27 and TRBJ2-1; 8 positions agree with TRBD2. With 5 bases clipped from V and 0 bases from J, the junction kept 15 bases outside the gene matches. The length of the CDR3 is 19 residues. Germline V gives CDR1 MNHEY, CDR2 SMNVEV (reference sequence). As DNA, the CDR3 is TGTGCCAGCAGTCCTCGTGGTAGCGGGGCCCTAAGCTCCTACAATGAGCAGTTCTTC. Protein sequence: CASSPRGSGALSSYNEQFF.

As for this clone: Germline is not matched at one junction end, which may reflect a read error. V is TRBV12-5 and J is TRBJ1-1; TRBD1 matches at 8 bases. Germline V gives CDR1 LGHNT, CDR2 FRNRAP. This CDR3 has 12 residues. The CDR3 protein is CASGLDGQGKSF. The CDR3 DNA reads TGTGCTAGTGGTTTGGATGGACAGGGAAAGAGCTTT. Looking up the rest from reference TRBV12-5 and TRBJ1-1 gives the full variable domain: DARVTQTPRHKVTEMGQEVTMRCQPILGHNTVFWYRQTMMQGLELLAYFRNRAPLDDSGMPKDRFSAEMPDATLATLKIQPSEPRDSAVYFCASGLDGQGKSFGQGTRLTVV.

The CDR3 sequence: CASSWGDEQYF. CDR3 in DNA: TGTGCCAGCAGTTGGGGGGACGAGCAGTACTTC. The rearrangement joins TRBV6-5 to TRBJ2-7, with TRBD2 as a possible D gene (6 bases). Germline CDR1 and CDR2: MNHEY and SVGAGI. Trimming removed 4 bases from V and 5 bases from J, with 6 bases in between. CDR3 size: 11 residues.